The 30 T cell receptor beta chains in this list originate from one sample, sequenced in a study of blood T cell repertoires in COVID-19. The table came from immunoSEQ multiplex PCR; TCRdb's copy has only in-frame clones and leaves some out. The sample comprises about 190,000 clones, around 79% of which are singletons, and around 12% rests with the top ten. Sequencing input: peripheral blood. These receptors all stem from a woman aged 50 to 65 with acute or convalescent COVID-19.

This sequence joins TRBV11-2 and TRBJ1-2; TRBD1 agrees at 12 bases. This CDR3 contains 15 residues. The V gene end was trimmed by 5 bases and the J gene end by 8 bases; junction bases not matched to a gene: 9. Germline V lookup: CDR1 SGHAT, CDR2 FQNNGV. The CDR3 sequence is CASSNLGQGAGGYTF. The CDR3 nucleotides read TGTGCCAGCAGCAACCTGGGACAGGGGGCCGGGGGCTACACCTTC.

The rearrangement links TRBV24-1 to TRBJ1-5, with D possibly TRBD1 on 6 matching bases. The CDR3 is made up of 14 amino acids. In germline, CDR1 is KGHDR, CDR2 SFDVKD. Trimming took off 6 bases at V and 6 bases at J, with 14 bases between the two ends. The CDR3 loop is CATSSGGGGQPQHF. CDR3 bases: TGTGCCACCAGTTCGGGGGGGGGCGGTCAGCCCCAGCATTTT.

A single count supports this clone. The V gene is TRBV7-2, the J gene TRBJ2-3, with TRBD2 matching over 12 bases. After removal of 3 bases from V and 1 base from J, the junction contained 2 bases not matched to a gene. CDR1 is SGHTA and CDR2 is FQGNSA in the germline V gene. The CDR3 totals 16 residues. The DNA for the CDR3 is TGTGCCAGCAGCTTCTGGACTAGCGGGGGCACAGATACGCAGTATTTT. It codes for CASSFWTSGGTDTQYF.

The CDR3 DNA follows: TGTGCCAGCAGTTTAAGCCCGACAGAGCTATTCTCCTACGAGCAGTACTTC. Amino acids: CASSLSPTELFSYEQYF. The V and J genes are TRBV27 and TRBJ2-7; D is possibly TRBD1 (5 bases). V gave up 2 bases and J gave up 0 bases, with 17 bases separating them. The CDR3 spans 17 residues. The germline V gene encodes CDR1 MNHEY and CDR2 SMNVEV (reference sequence).

The table lists this clone with a few counts. This chain connects TRBV3-1 (or the pseudogene TRBV3-2) to TRBJ2-1, with TRBD2 identical over 8 bases. With V trimmed by 5 bases and J by 5 bases, 8 bases remained unmatched. CDR1 LGHDT and CDR2 YNNKEL come from the germline V gene (reference sequence). The CDR3 contains 15 residues. CDR3 region: CASSFRTSLHNEQFF. CDR3 sequence (DNA): TGTGCCAGCAGCTTTCGGACTAGCCTCCACAATGAGCAGTTCTTC.

The V gene is TRBV15, the J gene TRBJ2-6; no reliable D call. Trimming removed 0 bases from V and 2 bases from J, with 29 bases in between. Germline CDR1 and CDR2: LNHNV and YYDKDF (reference sequence). The CDR3 totals 23 residues. CDR3 nucleotide sequence: TGTGCCACCAGCAGAGATTGGGTGTCCGACTCCGCCTTAGTGCACCCTGGGGCCAACGTCCTGACTTTC. This codes for CATSRDWVSDSALVHPGANVLTF.

This chain joins TRBV9 and TRBJ1-1, with no clear D. The CDR3 has 14 amino acids. Germline assignment: CDR1 SGDLS and CDR2 YYNGEE. V was clipped by 2 bases and J by 11 bases, with 19 bases between them. The CDR3 DNA follows: TGTGCCAGCAGCGTGTCACCTCTCTTCGGAGAGGCTTTCTTT. It encodes CASSVSPLFGEAFF.

Concerning this clone: The junction differs from germline at one of its ends, possibly a read error. The chain uses TRBV5-4 and TRBJ1-2; possibly TRBD1 for D (5 bases). Per germline, CDR1 SGHNT and CDR2 YYREEE (reference sequence). The CDR3 consists of 15 residues. The DNA of the CDR3 is TGTGCCAGCAACTTGAAGACAGCCGGCCGCTTAGGCTACACCTTC. Its translation: CASNLKTAGRLGYTF. The full variable domain, rest sourced from reference TRBV5-4 and TRBJ1-2, is ETGVTQSPTHLIKTRGQQVTLRCSSQSGHNTVSWYQQALGQGPQFIFQYYREEENGRGNFPPRFSGLQFPNYSSELNVNALELDDSALYLCASNLKTAGRLGYTFGSGTRLTVV.

The gene calls are TRBV21-1 and TRBJ2-5; the D segment call TRBD2 is taken from the table without a DNA check. TRBV21-1 is a listed pseudogene. There are 16 residues in the CDR3. This CDR3 reads CASSRGGTSGQETQYF. The CDR3 nucleotides are TGTGCCAGCAGCCGAGGGGGGACTAGCGGCCAAGAGACCCAGTACTTC.

This chain connects TRBV30 to TRBJ1-6, with D possibly matching TRBD1 (6 bases). The CDR3 consists of 15 residues. Germline V gene sequence: CDR1 GTSNPN, CDR2 SVGIG (reference sequence). V was pared by 2 bases and J by 8 bases, with 16 bases between. CDR3 sequence: CAWSHRDIRYSPLHF. The CDR3, as DNA: TGTGCCTGGAGTCACCGGGACATCCGATATTCACCCCTCCACTTT.

The DNA for the CDR3 is TGTGCCAGCAGCTTAAGGGGAGCGGGTAAGAGCGCAGATACGCAGTATTTT. Its protein product is CASSLRGAGKSADTQYF. The V and J genes are TRBV7-9 and TRBJ2-3; weak D call: TRBD2 (6 bases). CDR1 and CDR2 from the germline V gene are SEHNR and FQNEAQ (reference sequence). V gave up 2 bases and J gave up 4 bases, with 19 bases separating them. The CDR3 consists of 17 residues. Drawing the rest from reference TRBV7-9 and TRBJ2-3, the complete variable domain is DTGVSQNPRHKITKRGQNVTFRCDPISEHNRLYWYRQTLGQGPEFLTYFQNEAQLEKSRLLSDRFSAERPKGSFSTLEIQRTEQGDSAMYLCASSLRGAGKSADTQYFGPGTRLTVL.

The chain is built from TRBV11-2 and TRBJ1-3; no reliable D call. V shed 1 base and J shed 4 bases, with 14 bases lying between them. The CDR3 has 16 residues. Per the germline V gene, CDR1 is SGHAT and CDR2 is FQNNGV. The CDR3, as DNA: TGTGCCAGCAGCTTAGGAGGGAGCTACTTAGGAAACACCATATATTTT. Amino acid sequence: CASSLGGSYLGNTIYF.

This rearrangement joins TRBV6-5 to TRBJ2-7; 7 bases fit TRBD2. V shed 0 bases and J 6 bases; nucleotides not matched to a gene: 2. In germline, CDR1 is MNHEY, CDR2 SVGAGI. The CDR3 sequence is 13 residues long. Here the CDR3 reads CASSYSPSGEQYF. The CDR3 coding sequence is TGTGCCAGCAGTTACTCCCCTAGCGGCGAGCAGTACTTC.

V is TRBV6-6 and J is TRBJ2-7; the D gene is possibly TRBD2 (6 bases). Trimming left V 2 bases short and J 3 bases short, with 14 bases between. The CDR3 contains 15 residues. Germline V lookup: CDR1 MNHNY, CDR2 SVGAGI (reference sequence). CDR3 sequence: CASSYPRGAVYEQYF. The CDR3 DNA follows: TGTGCCAGCAGTTACCCCCGCGGGGCGGTCTACGAGCAGTACTTC.

V is TRBV10-2 and J is TRBJ2-2; tentatively, D is TRBD1 (5 bases). CDR3 length: 16 residues. Germline V gene sequence: CDR1 WSHSY, CDR2 SAAADI. V dropped 3 bases and J dropped 6 bases, with 17 bases sitting between them. CDR3 nucleotide sequence: TGCGCCAGCAGTGACGGGTTCCAGAAAGGGGCCGGGGAGCTGTTTTTT. Translating it yields CASSDGFQKGAGELFF.

This chain connects TRBV7-2 to TRBJ1-2; TRBD1 matches at 11 bases. Germline loops: CDR1 SGHTA, CDR2 FQGNSA. With V trimmed by 6 bases and J by 5 bases, 5 bases remained unmatched. CDR3 length equals 14 residues. The CDR3 sequence is CASREGTGGYGYTF. CDR3 DNA: TGTGCCAGCAGGGAAGGGACAGGGGGGTATGGCTACACCTTC.

This clone occurred a few times. The chain carries TRBV28 and TRBJ2-7; D possibly corresponds to TRBD1 (6 bases). V lost 3 bases to trimming and J lost 1 base, with 13 bases between them. The CDR3 totals 15 residues. Germline V gives CDR1 MDHEN, CDR2 SYDVKM. The chain's CDR3 is CASSFSGTPSYEQYF. The CDR3 DNA sequence: TGTGCCAGCAGTTTCTCCGGGACACCTTCCTACGAGCAGTACTTC.

The gene calls are TRBV28 and TRBJ2-7; 8 bases agree with TRBD1. This CDR3 spans 15 amino acids. The V gene's germline CDR1 is MDHEN and CDR2 SYDVKM. After removal of 1 base from V and 9 bases from J, the junction contained 11 bases not matched to a gene. The CDR3 sequence: CASSLLPGQGGAQYF. CDR3 nucleotide sequence: TGTGCCAGCAGTTTATTGCCCGGACAGGGTGGCGCGCAGTACTTC.

Only a few counts were recorded for this clone. The chain couples TRBV7-7 to TRBJ2-1; TRBD1 aligns across 9 bases. Germline-derived CDR1 and CDR2 are SSHAT and FNYEAQ (reference sequence). After removal of 3 bases from V and 6 bases from J, the junction contained 6 bases not matched to a gene. The CDR3 is 15 amino acids. Here the CDR3 reads CASSFGQGSPNEQFF. The CDR3 region has the DNA TGTGCCAGCAGCTTCGGACAGGGGTCCCCCAATGAGCAGTTCTTC. Variable domain in full (rest from reference TRBV7-7 and TRBJ2-1): GAGVSQSPRYKVTKRGQDVTLRCDPISSHATLYWYQQALGQGPEFLTYFNYEAQPDKSGLPSDRFSAERPEGSISTLTIQRTEQRDSAMYRCASSFGQGSPNEQFFGPGTRLTVL.

There are a few counts of this clone. This sequence joins TRBV5-5 and TRBJ2-1; unclear D gene. The germline V gene has CDR1 SGHKS and CDR2 YYEKEE (reference sequence). This CDR3 region has 15 residues. V lost 0 bases, J lost 0 bases, and 7 bases lay in between. The CDR3 DNA is TGTGCCAGCAGCTTGGCTTCGAGCTCCTACAATGAGCAGTTCTTC. It specifies CASSLASSSYNEQFF.

The genes are TRBV28 and TRBJ2-1; a possible D gene is TRBD2 (5 bases). This CDR3 spans 15 amino acids. Trimming left V 4 bases short and J 1 base short, with 11 bases between. Germline V gives CDR1 MDHEN, CDR2 SYDVKM. The CDR3 loop is CASSSIGLSYNEQFF. The DNA of the CDR3 is TGTGCCAGCAGTTCAATTGGACTTTCCTACAATGAGCAGTTCTTC.

This sequence joins TRBV5-6 and TRBJ2-2, with D uncertain. The CDR3 extends over 16 amino acids. The germline V gene has CDR1 SGHDT and CDR2 YYEEEE. Trimming stripped 4 bases from V and 2 bases from J, with 15 bases between. CDR3 amino acids: CASSLLGTINTGELFF. CDR3 nucleotides: TGTGCCAGCAGCCTTTTAGGTACTATCAACACCGGGGAGCTGTTTTTT. Variable domain in full (rest from reference TRBV5-6 and TRBJ2-2): DAGVTQSPTHLIKTRGQQVTLRCSPKSGHDTVSWYQQALGQGPQFIFQYYEEEERQRGNFPDRFSGHQFPNYSSELNVNALLLGDSALYLCASSLLGTINTGELFFGEGSRLTVL.

The genes are TRBV6-5 and TRBJ2-7; 8 bases agree with TRBD1. With 7 bases clipped from V and 3 bases from J, the junction kept 8 bases outside the gene matches. This CDR3 has 14 residues. The germline V gene encodes CDR1 MNHEY and CDR2 SVGAGI. CDR3 region: CASTTNRGNYEQYF. CDR3 sequence (DNA): TGTGCCAGCACCACTAACAGGGGGAACTACGAGCAGTACTTC.

In its sample, this clone was seen once. The J gene is TRBJ2-1, the V gene TRBV10-3; 7 positions match TRBD2. The germline V gene has CDR1 ENHRY and CDR2 SYGVKD. Losses at the gene ends were 3 bases for V and 3 bases for J; bases not matched to a gene: 5. The CDR3 extends over 15 amino acids. CDR3 amino acids: CAISEGSGNYNEQFF. As DNA, the CDR3 is TGTGCCATCAGTGAAGGGAGCGGGAACTACAATGAGCAGTTCTTC.

CDR3 sequence: CASSRKQGGTATNEKLFF. In DNA form, the CDR3 reads TGTGCCAGCAGCCGAAAGCAGGGTGGGACAGCCACTAATGAAAAACTGTTTTTT. The chain joins TRBV6-6 to TRBJ1-4; TRBD1 agrees at 7 bases. CDR1 is MNHNY, CDR2 SVGAGI, per germline (reference sequence). The CDR3 contains 18 residues. Germline trimming cut 6 bases from V and 2 bases from J; bases unmatched to any gene: 15.

This sequence joins TRBV28 and TRBJ2-1, with 13 bases matching TRBD2. With 6 bases clipped from V and 2 bases from J, the junction kept 13 bases outside the gene matches. CDR3 length: 19 amino acids. Germline V gene lookup returns CDR1 MDHEN and CDR2 SYDVKM. CDR3 nucleotide sequence: TGTGCCAGCAGGGACAGACTAGCGGGAGGACCCTCGGCCTACAATGAGCAGTTCTTC. This sequence encodes CASRDRLAGGPSAYNEQFF.

The chain couples TRBV27 to TRBJ2-4, with 7 bases identical to TRBD1. The CDR3 extends over 16 amino acids. V was clipped by 4 bases and J by 1 base; unmatched bases: 7. Germline assignment: CDR1 MNHEY and CDR2 SMNVEV (reference sequence). This CDR3 reads CASSSQGKGAKNIQYF. In DNA form, the CDR3 reads TGTGCCAGCAGTTCACAGGGGAAGGGGGCCAAAAACATTCAGTACTTC.

The V and J genes are TRBV12-3 or TRBV12-4 and TRBJ2-7; D gene unclear. This CDR3 is built from 13 residues. V was pared by 6 bases and J by 6 bases, with 15 bases between. The CDR3 sequence is CASRHPLGSEQYF. In DNA form, the CDR3 reads TGTGCCAGCAGGCACCCCCTCGGGTCCGAGCAGTACTTC.

The rearrangement uses TRBV19 and TRBJ1-5; the match to TRBD1 covers 7 bases. This CDR3 comprises 14 residues. The germline CDR1 and CDR2 sequences are LNHDA and SQIVND (reference sequence). The CDR3 region has the DNA TGTGCGACGAGGAGGCAGGGGGTGAGTCAGCCCCAGCATTTT. This gives the protein CATRRQGVSQPQHF.

V and J are TRBV5-4 and TRBJ2-3; TRBD1 matches 7 bases. The germline V gene encodes CDR1 SGHNT and CDR2 YYREEE (reference sequence). There are 16 residues in the CDR3. V shed 2 bases, J shed 4 bases, and the junction held 10 bases outside the gene matches. Here the CDR3 DNA reads TGTGCCAGCAGCTTATTCCGACAGGGTGGGTCAGATACGCAGTATTTT. It specifies CASSLFRQGGSDTQYF.